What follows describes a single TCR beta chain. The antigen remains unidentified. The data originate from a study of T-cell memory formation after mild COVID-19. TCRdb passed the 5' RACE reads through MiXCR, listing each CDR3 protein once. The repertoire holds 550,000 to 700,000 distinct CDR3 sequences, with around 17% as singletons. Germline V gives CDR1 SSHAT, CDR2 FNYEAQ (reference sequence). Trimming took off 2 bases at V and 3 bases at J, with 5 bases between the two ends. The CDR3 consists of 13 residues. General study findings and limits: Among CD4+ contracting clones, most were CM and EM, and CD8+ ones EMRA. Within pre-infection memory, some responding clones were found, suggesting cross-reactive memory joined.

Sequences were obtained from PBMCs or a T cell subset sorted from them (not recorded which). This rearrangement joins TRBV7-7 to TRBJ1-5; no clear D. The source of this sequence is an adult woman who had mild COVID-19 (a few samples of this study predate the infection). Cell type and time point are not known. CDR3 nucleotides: TGTGCCAGCAGCTTAAGTCCCAATCAGCCCCAGCATTTT. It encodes CASSLSPNQPQHF. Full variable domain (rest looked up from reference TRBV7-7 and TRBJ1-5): GAGVSQSPRYKVTKRGQDVTLRCDPISSHATLYWYQQALGQGPEFLTYFNYEAQPDKSGLPSDRFSAERPEGSISTLTIQRTEQRDSAMYRCASSLSPNQPQHFGDGTRLSIL.